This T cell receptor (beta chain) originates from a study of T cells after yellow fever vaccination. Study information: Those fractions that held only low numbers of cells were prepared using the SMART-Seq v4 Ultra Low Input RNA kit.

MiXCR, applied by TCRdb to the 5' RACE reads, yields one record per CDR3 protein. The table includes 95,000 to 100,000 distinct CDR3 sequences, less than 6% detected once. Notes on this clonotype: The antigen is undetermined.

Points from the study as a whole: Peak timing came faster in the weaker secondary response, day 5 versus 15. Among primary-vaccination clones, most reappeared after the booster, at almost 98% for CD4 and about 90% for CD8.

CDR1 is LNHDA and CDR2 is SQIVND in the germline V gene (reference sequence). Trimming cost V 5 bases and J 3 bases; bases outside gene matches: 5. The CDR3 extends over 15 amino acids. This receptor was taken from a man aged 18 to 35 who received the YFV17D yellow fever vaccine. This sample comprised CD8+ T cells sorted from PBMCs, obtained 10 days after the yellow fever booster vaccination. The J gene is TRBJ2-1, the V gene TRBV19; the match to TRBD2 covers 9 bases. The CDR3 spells CASSVSSGDYNEQFF. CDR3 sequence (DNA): TGTGCCAGTAGTGTGTCTAGCGGGGACTACAATGAGCAGTTCTTC.